This T cell receptor (beta chain) was obtained from a study of cytomegalovirus exposure and HLA in healthy donors. 13 Jbeta primers and 60 Vbeta primers were used for the PCR. Clones were sequenced by immunoSEQ multiplex PCR, and TCRdb holds only the in-frame ones, with some missing. The listing records about 88,000 clones. With V trimmed by 7 bases and J by 6 bases, 11 bases remained unmatched. The CDR3 contains 14 residues. Germline CDR1 reads MNHEY; CDR2 reads SVGAGI. This TCR derives from a girl aged 10-17 years in good health and CMV-seropositive. Sequencing was performed on PBMCs. V gene TRBV6-5 combines with J gene TRBJ1-1; 7 bases match TRBD1. CDR3 in amino acids: CASTRTTGVSEAFF. CDR3 in DNA: TGTGCCAGCACTAGAACAACAGGGGTGTCTGAAGCTTTCTTT.